This T cell receptor (beta chain) comes out of a study of CD8+ T cells in alopecia areata. General study findings and limits: Lesional tissue from the scalp (especially in alopecia totalis/universalis) showed higher clonality than normal scalp.

This sample's treatment: oral pan-JAK inhibitor, 5-10 mg twice daily. Cell sorting was applied to PBMCs, and CD4+ and CD8+ T cells were collected. A note on this clone: Its matching antigen is unknown.

The CDR3 runs 17 residues. The V and J ends lost 5 bases and 6 bases, in that order; junction bases with no gene match: 15. CDR1 SGHVS and CDR2 FQNEAQ come from the germline V gene. The authors extracted RNA and reverse transcribed it into cDNA as the sequencing template. Sequencing was performed with immunoSEQ multiplex PCR; in TCRdb, only in-frame clones are kept and a portion is missing. The data show roughly 98,000 clones, around 55% seen once. This clonotype originated in a human donor with alopecia areata. This specimen consisted of CD8+ T cells sorted from blood, obtained at week 4, from a patient treated with tofacitinib. The gene calls are TRBV7-8 and TRBJ2-1, with 8 bases that match TRBD2. This CDR3 is CASSLSERELGGNEQFF. CDR3 coding DNA: TGTGCCAGCAGCCTGTCAGAGCGGGAGTTAGGGGGCAATGAGCAGTTCTTC.